At least ten counts were recorded for the clone carrying this T cell receptor beta chain. The record originates from a study of early T cells in non-severe SARS-CoV-2 infection. The CDR3 is 11 residues long. Between the trimmed V and J ends, which lost 9 bases and 3 bases, there was a span of 6 bases. CDR1 and CDR2 (germline): MNHEY, SVGEGT. TCRdb re-called the 5' RACE reads through MiXCR, storing one row per CDR3 protein. The sample shows about 60,000 distinct CDR3 sequences, just under 9% of them seen only once. This TCR was sampled from an adult who was a healthcare worker with PCR-confirmed SARS-CoV-2 infection or an uninfected control (not recorded which). The sequenced sample consisted of whole blood. This sequence joins TRBV6-2 or TRBV6-3 and TRBJ2-1; D gene ambiguous. Here the CDR3 reads CASGFYNEQFF. In DNA, the CDR3 is TGTGCCAGTGGGTTCTACAATGAGCAGTTCTTC.